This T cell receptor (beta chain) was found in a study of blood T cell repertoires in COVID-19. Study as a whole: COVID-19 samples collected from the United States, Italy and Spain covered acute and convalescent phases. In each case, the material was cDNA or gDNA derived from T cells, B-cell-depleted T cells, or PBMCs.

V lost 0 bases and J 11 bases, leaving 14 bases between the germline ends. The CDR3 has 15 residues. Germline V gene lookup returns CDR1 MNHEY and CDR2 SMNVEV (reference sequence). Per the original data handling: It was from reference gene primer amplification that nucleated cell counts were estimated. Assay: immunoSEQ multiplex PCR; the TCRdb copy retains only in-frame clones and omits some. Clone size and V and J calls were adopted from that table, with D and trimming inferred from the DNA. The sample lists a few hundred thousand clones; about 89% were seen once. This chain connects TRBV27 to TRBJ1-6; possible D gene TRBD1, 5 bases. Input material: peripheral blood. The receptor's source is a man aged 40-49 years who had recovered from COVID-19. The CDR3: CASSLSGRGGTPLHF. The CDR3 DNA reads TGTGCCAGCAGTTTATCGGGCCGGGGGGGGACACCCCTCCACTTT.